One and the same sample provided the 21 T cell receptor beta chains below, sequenced in a study of Graves' ophthalmopathy and Graves' hyperthyroidism. Amplification from RNA transcripts yielded the TCR beta CDR3 regions. The library came from an HTBI-primed first-round RT-PCR and a second-round multiplex PCR. TCRdb reanalysed the multiplex PCR reads using MiXCR and keeps one entry per CDR3 protein. The table lists 400,000 to 500,000 distinct CDR3 sequences, 20% to 25% of them singletons. The source material was peripheral blood. Every receptor here comes from a woman between 18 and 30 years old with stable Graves' hyperthyroidism.

The rearrangement joins TRBV6-1 to TRBJ1-6; perhaps TRBD1 as D (5 bases). The germline gives CDR1 MNHNS, CDR2 SASEGT. CDR3 size: 15 residues. The V end lost 4 bases, the J end lost 9 bases, and 16 bases lay between the germline ends. CDR3 DNA: TGTGCCAGCAGTGCCTACTTCCCCGGGGGTTCACCCCTCCACTTT. This translates into CASSAYFPGGSPLHF.

V and J are TRBV4-2 and TRBJ1-1; D is uncertain. V lost 2 bases, J lost 4 bases, and 8 bases lay in between. CDR1 is LGHNA and CDR2 is YNFKEQ in the germline V gene. CDR3 length: 13 amino acids. The CDR3 loop reads CASSQTRGTEAFF. CDR3 in DNA: TGTGCCAGCAGCCAAACCCGCGGCACTGAAGCTTTCTTT.

The rearrangement joins TRBV6-1 to TRBJ2-7; 11 bases are shared with TRBD2. Germline CDR1 and CDR2: MNHNS and SASEGT. The V gene end was trimmed by 1 base and the J gene end by 3 bases; junction bases not matched to a gene: 11. This CDR3 contains 18 residues. The CDR3 sequence: CASSEEPGLADPIYEQYF. The CDR3, as DNA: TGTGCCAGCAGTGAAGAACCGGGACTAGCGGACCCCATCTACGAGCAGTACTTC.

This clonotype came up many times. The chain uses TRBV29-1 and TRBJ1-1, with 8 bases that match TRBD1. Trimming at V came to 6 bases and at J to 3 bases, leaving 6 bases not matched to a gene. The germline CDR1 and CDR2 sequences are SQVTM and ANQGSEA. The CDR3 extends over 13 amino acids. The CDR3, as DNA: TGCAGCGTCGACAGGGGAGGAGACACTGAAGCTTTCTTT. This codes for CSVDRGGDTEAFF.

This clonotype has a single count. The rearrangement links TRBV7-9 to TRBJ1-5; D uncertain. Germline assignment: CDR1 SEHNR and CDR2 FQNEAQ (reference sequence). V gave up 4 bases and J gave up 5 bases, with 12 bases separating them. The CDR3 spans 14 residues. Here the CDR3 DNA reads TGTGCCAGCAGCTCTATGGACGGATATCAGCCCCAGCATTTT. This encodes CASSSMDGYQPQHF.

This clonotype was observed many times. This chain joins TRBV6-1 and TRBJ1-2; tentatively, D is TRBD1 (5 bases). There are 16 residues in the CDR3. The germline CDR1 and CDR2 sequences are MNHNS and SASEGT. V gave up 0 bases and J gave up 2 bases, with 13 bases separating them. The chain's CDR3 is CASSEANPGRNYGYTF. The CDR3, as DNA: TGTGCCAGCAGTGAAGCCAACCCGGGACGGAACTATGGCTACACCTTC.

This clonotype was seen ten or more times. V usage is TRBV19 and J usage is TRBJ1-1; TRBD1 agrees at 9 bases. CDR3 length: 14 amino acids. J lost 4 bases, V lost 6 bases, and 6 bases had no gene match. Germline CDR1 LNHDA, CDR2 SQIVND (reference sequence). DNA of the CDR3: TGTGCCAGTAGCCCGACAGGGGGTGCCACTGAAGCTTTCTTT. It is translated as CASSPTGGATEAFF.

This chain connects TRBV12-3 or TRBV12-4 to TRBJ2-7, with TRBD1 matching 11 bases. J gave up 2 bases and V 7 bases, and 4 bases lay outside the gene matches. The CDR3 length is 14 residues. The CDR3 here is CASTGQGATYEQYF. CDR3 nucleotide sequence: TGTGCCAGCACCGGACAGGGGGCTACCTACGAGCAGTACTTC.

This clonotype was picked up one time. The chain is built from TRBV6-1 and TRBJ1-6; TRBD1 agrees at 7 bases. Germline V gives CDR1 MNHNS, CDR2 SASEGT. The CDR3 has 14 amino acids. Losses at the gene ends were 5 bases for V and 6 bases for J; bases not matched to a gene: 4. CDR3: CASSQNRGNSPLHF. CDR3 coding DNA: TGTGCCAGCAGTCAAAACAGGGGTAATTCACCCCTCCACTTT.

This clonotype has at least ten counts. This chain connects TRBV12-3 or TRBV12-4 to TRBJ2-7; the D is unclear. This CDR3 comprises 11 residues. V shed 6 bases and J shed 6 bases, with 9 bases lying between them. CDR3 nucleotide sequence: TGTGCCAGCAGCCTTCTTAGCGAGCAGTACTTC. This codes for CASSLLSEQYF.

This clonotype was seen once. This likely comes from a read error, as the CDR3 has no conserved phenylalanine or tryptophan at its end. The rearrangement links TRBV6-2 or TRBV6-3 to TRBJ1-2; maybe TRBD1 (5 bases). This CDR3 is built from 18 residues. Germline CDR1 MNHEY, CDR2 SVGEGT. The CDR3 nucleotides are TGTTCCAGCAACACCTACCCCCCGGGAAGGGGAAATAACTATGGCTACACCGTC. Translation gives CSSNTYPPGRGNNYGYTV.

This chain's CDR3 is CASKFQAQETQYF. The CDR3 DNA sequence: TGTGCCAGCAAATTTCAGGCCCAAGAGACCCAGTACTTC. The genes are TRBV6-1 and TRBJ2-5, with D uncertain. In germline, CDR1 is MNHNS, CDR2 SASEGT. This CDR3 has 13 amino acids. V was clipped by 7 bases and J by 1 base, with 10 bases between them.

The V call is TRBV20-1, the J call TRBJ1-1; 9 bases align to TRBD1. Germline V gene lookup returns CDR1 DFQATT and CDR2 SNEGSKA (reference sequence). The CDR3 extends over 14 amino acids. The trim removed 3 bases at V and 5 bases at J, leaving 7 bases unmatched. This CDR3 is CSARAQGAGTEAFF. The CDR3 DNA sequence: TGCAGTGCTAGGGCACAGGGGGCAGGGACTGAAGCTTTCTTT.

This clonotype has more than one count but fewer than ten. The rearrangement uses TRBV5-1 and TRBJ2-1, with 9 bases aligning to TRBD2. CDR3 length: 15 residues. Per germline, CDR1 SGHRS and CDR2 YFSETQ. After removal of 5 bases from V and 0 bases from J, the junction contained 3 bases not matched to a gene. In nucleotides, the CDR3 is TGCGCCAGCAGGGAGCGGGAGGACTCCTACAATGAGCAGTTCTTC. Translating gives CASREREDSYNEQFF.

The rearrangement links TRBV12-3 or TRBV12-4 to TRBJ1-6; D possibly corresponds to TRBD1 (5 bases). This CDR3 has 16 residues. V lost 3 bases and J 5 bases, leaving 14 bases between the germline ends. The CDR3: CASSLATGADNSPLHF. The CDR3 DNA is TGTGCCAGCAGTTTGGCAACCGGGGCTGATAATTCACCCCTCCACTTT.

This clonotype was found many times. The chain uses TRBV15 and TRBJ1-2; TRBD1 matches at 8 bases. V lost 5 bases, J lost 7 bases, and 6 bases stayed unmatched. CDR3 size: 13 residues. The V gene's germline CDR1 is LNHNV and CDR2 YYDKDF (reference sequence). As DNA, the CDR3 is TGTGCCACCAGCGTAGGGACAGGAATTGGCTACACCTTC. Translation: CATSVGTGIGYTF. Using reference TRBV15 and TRBJ1-2 for the parts outside the CDR3, the full variable domain is DAMVIQNPRYQVTQFGKPVTLSCSQTLNHNVMYWYQQKSSQAPKLLFHYYDKDFNNEADTPDNFQSRRPNTSFCFLDIRSPGLGDTAMYLCATSVGTGIGYTFGSGTRLTVV.

The chain couples TRBV4-1 to TRBJ1-2, with D perhaps TRBD1 (6 bases). The CDR3 contains 14 residues. Looked up from germline, CDR1 is MGHRA and CDR2 is YSYEKL. Deletions cut 3 bases from V and 6 bases from J, with 14 bases between. This chain's CDR3 is CASSHRTGSNGYTF. CDR3 nucleotides: TGCGCCAGCAGCCACCGAACAGGGAGCAATGGCTACACCTTC.

This chain uses TRBV6-1 with TRBJ1-5; the D gene is possibly TRBD1 (6 bases). V lost 2 bases, J lost 7 bases, and 18 bases lay in between. Germline CDR1 and CDR2: MNHNS and SASEGT. The CDR3 loop spans 16 amino acids. CDR3 sequence: CASSEMSWGGDQPQHF. Written as DNA, the CDR3 is TGTGCCAGCAGTGAAATGTCATGGGGGGGCGACCAGCCCCAGCATTTT.

This clonotype has ten or more counts. The CDR3 nucleotides read TGCAGTGCTAGAGAAGGGGCTCCTAACTCACCCCTCCACTTT. Protein sequence: CSAREGAPNSPLHF. This chain joins TRBV20-1 and TRBJ1-6; possible D gene TRBD1, 5 bases. The CDR3 contains 14 residues. Germline V CDR1 and CDR2: DFQATT, SNEGSKA (reference sequence). V shed 0 bases and J shed 10 bases, with 13 bases lying between them.

This clonotype was seen at least ten times. The chain has TRBV4-1 and TRBJ2-7, with TRBD2 identical over 9 bases. Germline V gene data show CDR1 as MGHRA and CDR2 as YSYEKL. Losses at the gene ends were 0 bases for V and 0 bases for J; bases not matched to a gene: 6. This CDR3 is 17 amino acids long. The CDR3: CASSQDGASGNSYEQYF. CDR3 DNA: TGCGCCAGCAGCCAAGATGGGGCTAGCGGGAACTCCTACGAGCAGTACTTC.

This clonotype was seen a few times. The rearrangement uses TRBV30 and TRBJ2-7; the D is unclear. V was pared by 8 bases and J by 5 bases, with 13 bases between. In germline, CDR1 is GTSNPN, CDR2 SVGIG (reference sequence). The CDR3 covers 11 residues. DNA for the CDR3: TGTGCCCTCCGGTGGCTTCACGAGCAGTACTTC. Protein sequence: CALRWLHEQYF.